The next 32 T cell receptor beta chains were all read from a single sample in a study of human T cells and chemical hapten exposure. TCRdb reprocessed the RACE reads via MiXCR and lists one record per CDR3 protein. Among roughly 120,000 distinct CDR3 sequences listed, roughly 14% were seen once. Time point meaning: pre-sensitization, week 0. As for treatment: therapeutic diphenylcyclopropenone sensitization with weekly scalp DPC. The source was whole blood, collected in connection with sensitization to the hapten diphenylcyclopropenone (DPC). Every receptor here comes from a young woman with alopecia areata. Some clones in this sample may be carry-over from other donors' samples.

This rearrangement joins TRBV28 to TRBJ2-1; TRBD2 aligns across 12 bases. V lost 5 bases and J lost 10; bases outside the gene matches: 15. The CDR3 is made up of 17 amino acids. Germline CDR1 MDHEN, CDR2 SYDVKM. CDR3 sequence (DNA): TGTGCCAGCAGTACCTACCGCGGGCTAGCGGGGGGGCCGGAGCAGTTCTTC. As protein: CASSTYRGLAGGPEQFF.

This chain connects TRBV5-1 to TRBJ2-3; 10 bases are shared with TRBD2. V was pared by 4 bases and J by 5 bases, with 10 bases of the junction left unmatched. The germline V gene has CDR1 SGHRS and CDR2 YFSETQ. This CDR3 has 16 amino acids. Here the CDR3 reads CASSVPSGGVGDTQYF. CDR3 nucleotides: TGCGCCAGCAGCGTTCCTAGCGGGGGCGTGGGAGATACGCAGTATTTT.

This clonotype was counted only a few times. The chain combines TRBV6-2 or TRBV6-3 with TRBJ1-5; D gene uncertain. Germline V gene data show CDR1 as MNHEY and CDR2 as SVGEGT. V was clipped by 2 bases and J by 7 bases, with 18 bases between them. This CDR3 is 16 amino acids long. The CDR3 loop is CASSYGHVGEGQPQHF. CDR3 sequence (DNA): TGTGCCAGCAGTTACGGCCATGTTGGCGAAGGCCAGCCCCAGCATTTT.

This clonotype was found many times. The V call is TRBV29-1, the J call TRBJ1-1, with D hard to call. The germline V gene has CDR1 SQVTM and CDR2 ANQGSEA. Trimming removed 1 base from V and 6 bases from J, with 12 bases in between. This CDR3 contains 13 residues. The chain's CDR3 is CSVEGRYRPEAFF. The CDR3 DNA follows: TGCAGCGTTGAAGGAAGGTACAGACCTGAAGCTTTCTTT. Full variable domain (remainder filled in from reference TRBV29-1 and TRBJ1-1): SAVISQKPSRDICQRGTSLTIQCQVDSQVTMMFWYRQQPGQSLTLIATANQGSEATYESGFVIDKFPISRPNLTFSTLTVSNMSPEDSSIYLCSVEGRYRPEAFFGQGTRLTVV.

The sample holds many counts of this clonotype. The genes are TRBV28 and TRBJ1-2, with D uncertain. The CDR3 extends over 12 amino acids. Trimming left V 6 bases short and J 4 bases short, with 9 bases between. Germline V gene sequence: CDR1 MDHEN, CDR2 SYDVKM. The CDR3 coding sequence is TGTGCCAGCAGCTTAGGGAGCTATGGCTACACCTTC. Its protein is CASSLGSYGYTF.

In this sample, this clonotype turned up a few times. This chain uses TRBV20-1 with TRBJ2-5; no definite D call. Trimming pared 3 bases from V and 0 bases from J, leaving 8 bases between. Germline-derived CDR1 and CDR2 are DFQATT and SNEGSKA (reference sequence). There are 13 residues in the CDR3. The CDR3 sequence is CSASLRNQETQYF. CDR3 DNA sequence: TGCAGTGCTAGTCTGCGAAACCAAGAGACCCAGTACTTC.

In its sample, this clonotype was seen many times. This chain joins TRBV20-1 and TRBJ2-7; 7 positions match TRBD1. There are 13 residues in the CDR3. J lost 3 bases, V lost 4 bases, and 6 bases had no gene match. Germline loops: CDR1 DFQATT, CDR2 SNEGSKA (reference sequence). Here the CDR3 DNA reads TGCAGTGCTATCCGGACAGGAAACTACGAGCAGTACTTC. It specifies CSAIRTGNYEQYF.

The V call is TRBV3-1, the J call TRBJ2-2, with TRBD1 as a possible D gene (5 bases). The CDR3 is 15 residues long. Deletions cut 5 bases from V and 2 bases from J, with 12 bases between. CDR1 is LGHDT, CDR2 YNNKEL, per germline (reference sequence). The CDR3 DNA reads as TGTGCCAGCAGCTCCTCAGGGCGAAACACCGGGGAGCTGTTTTTT. It encodes CASSSSGRNTGELFF.

The sample holds a few counts of this clonotype. The chain links TRBV19 to TRBJ1-1; no clear D gene. The germline V gene has CDR1 LNHDA and CDR2 SQIVND (reference sequence). The CDR3 totals 13 residues. V gave up 5 bases and J gave up 6 bases, with 13 bases separating them. The DNA of the CDR3 is TGTGCCAGTAGTGGGCAGGCCTTCCCTGAAGCTTTCTTT. As protein: CASSGQAFPEAFF.

This clonotype was detected many times. The V and J genes are TRBV2 and TRBJ1-1; 7 nucleotides match TRBD1. V gave up 9 bases and J gave up 4 bases; unmatched junction bases: 8. This CDR3 region has 13 residues. In germline, CDR1 is SNHLY, CDR2 FYNNEI. The CDR3 sequence is CAREGPGGTEAFF. In DNA, the CDR3 is TGTGCCAGGGAGGGCCCAGGGGGCACTGAAGCTTTCTTT.

This clonotype was found a few times. V and J are TRBV20-1 and TRBJ2-1; D is unresolved. There are 11 residues in the CDR3. V shed 5 bases and J shed 6 bases, with 8 bases lying between them. Germline loops: CDR1 DFQATT, CDR2 SNEGSKA (reference sequence). CDR3: CSAAPGNEQFF. CDR3 in DNA: TGCAGTGCTGCCCCAGGCAATGAGCAGTTCTTC.

This chain links TRBV21-1 with TRBJ1-2; the tabulated D call, TRBD1, remains unverified against the DNA. TRBV21-1 is recorded as a pseudogene. This CDR3 has 18 residues. The chain's CDR3 is CASSKPGQEIPYNYGYTF. The CDR3 coding sequence is TGTGCCAGCAGCAAACCGGGACAGGAGATTCCCTATAACTATGGCTACACCTTC.

This clonotype was seen only a few times. The chain couples TRBV7-9 to TRBJ2-3; D possibly uses TRBD1 or TRBD2 (6 bases each). V dropped 10 bases and J dropped 9 bases, with 23 bases sitting between them. CDR3 size: 14 residues. Germline CDR1 and CDR2: SEHNR and FQNEAQ (reference sequence). CDR3 sequence reads: CATSATGAHGTQYF. The DNA of the CDR3 is TGTGCCACCTCAGCTACGGGGGCCCACGGGACGCAGTATTTT.

This clonotype came up many times. The V call is TRBV7-2, the J call TRBJ1-3; TRBD1 might be the D (6 bases). With 2 bases removed from V and 3 bases from J, the gap between germline ends came to 8 bases. Germline CDR1 and CDR2: SGHTA and FQGNSA. The CDR3 runs 14 residues. The DNA for the CDR3 is TGTGCCAGCAGCTTAATGGACAGTGGAAACACCATATATTTT. Residues: CASSLMDSGNTIYF.

This clonotype has just a few counts. This sequence joins TRBV3-1 and TRBJ2-7, with D possibly called TRBD1 or TRBD2 (5 bases each). This CDR3 has 14 residues. The ends were cut back, 1 base at V and 1 base at J, with 8 bases in the middle. The V gene's germline CDR1 is LGHDT and CDR2 YNNKEL (reference sequence). This chain's CDR3 is CASSQGDASYEQYF. The CDR3 DNA follows: TGTGCCAGCAGCCAAGGGGACGCTTCCTACGAGCAGTACTTC.

V gene TRBV6-1 combines with J gene TRBJ1-5, with TRBD1 matching over 10 bases. J was trimmed by 0 bases and V by 6 bases; bases with no gene match: 2. Germline V lookup: CDR1 MNHNS, CDR2 SASEGT. CDR3 size: 15 residues. This CDR3 is CASRGTGVSNQPQHF. The DNA of the CDR3 is TGTGCCAGCAGGGGGACAGGGGTTAGCAATCAGCCCCAGCATTTT.

This clonotype was detected only a few times. The V and J genes are TRBV7-2 and TRBJ2-7; possible D gene TRBD2, 6 bases. CDR3 length: 15 residues. V gave up 6 bases and J gave up 3 bases, with 18 bases separating them. Germline-derived CDR1 and CDR2 are SGHTA and FQGNSA. The CDR3 reads CASSIGGACYYEQYF. CDR3 sequence (DNA): TGTGCCAGCAGTATCGGGGGTGCGTGTTACTACGAGCAGTACTTC. The full variable domain, its missing parts supplied by reference TRBV7-2 and TRBJ2-7, is GAGVSQSPSNKVTEKGKDVELRCDPISGHTALYWYRQSLGQGLEFLIYFQGNSAPDKSGLPSDRFSAERTGGSVSTLTIQRTQQEDSAVYLCASSIGGACYYEQYFGPGTRLTVT.

The genes are TRBV19 and TRBJ1-5; D perhaps matches TRBD1 (6 bases). Germline lookup yields CDR1 LNHDA and CDR2 SQIVND (reference sequence). The CDR3 length is 15 residues. Trimming removed 7 bases from V and 0 bases from J, with 13 bases in between. The CDR3: CASIGTSRSNQPQHF. CDR3 DNA: TGTGCCAGTATCGGGACATCCCGTAGCAATCAGCCCCAGCATTTT.

The rearrangement joins TRBV23-1 to TRBJ2-4; 8 nucleotides align to TRBD1. TRBV23-1 is noted as an ORF with a role that remains uncertain. Trimming cost V 0 bases and J 1 base; bases outside gene matches: 8. The CDR3 has 18 residues. The chain's CDR3 is CASSQSGRQGHAKNIQYF. In nucleotides, the CDR3 is TGCGCCAGCAGTCAATCGGGTAGACAGGGGCATGCCAAAAACATTCAGTACTTC.

This clonotype showed up many times. The rearrangement uses TRBV20-1 and TRBJ1-2; 10 positions match TRBD1. The junction had 0 bases not matched to a gene; V was cut back by 5 bases and J by 3 bases. Looked up from germline, CDR1 is DFQATT and CDR2 is SNEGSKA (reference sequence). CDR3 size: 12 residues. The CDR3 spells CSAGQGDYGYTF. The CDR3 nucleotides read TGCAGTGCTGGACAGGGGGACTATGGCTACACCTTC.

This clonotype was seen a few times. J is TRBJ1-5 and V is TRBV6-6; D might be TRBD1 (5 bases). This CDR3 is built from 17 residues. V lost 6 bases to trimming and J lost 0 bases, with 18 bases between them. Germline CDR1 and CDR2: MNHNY and SVGAGI (reference sequence). CDR3 loop: CASRFQGRLNSNQPQHF. CDR3 nucleotides: TGTGCCAGCAGGTTTCAGGGAAGGCTAAATAGCAATCAGCCCCAGCATTTT.

This clonotype was seen a few times. The J gene is TRBJ1-6, the V gene TRBV7-2; a weak D match, TRBD1 (5 bases). This CDR3 region has 15 residues. The V gene's germline CDR1 is SGHTA and CDR2 FQGNSA. Trimming removed 2 bases at V and 2 bases at J, with 7 bases between. The CDR3 DNA follows: TGTGCCAGCAGCTTATTACAGGCCTATAATTCACCCCTCCACTTT. It codes for CASSLLQAYNSPLHF.

This sequence joins TRBV20-1 and TRBJ1-4; D unclear. This CDR3 region has 11 residues. Trimming shortened V by 4 bases and J by 8 bases, and 8 bases separated the two germline ends. Germline CDR1 is DFQATT and CDR2 is SNEGSKA (reference sequence). The CDR3 DNA reads as TGCAGTGCTACTTACATGGAAAAACTGTTTTTT. It specifies CSATYMEKLFF.

The V gene is TRBV6-4, the J gene TRBJ2-1; 10 bases line up with TRBD2. The germline V gene encodes CDR1 MRHNA and CDR2 SNTAGT. This CDR3 has 15 amino acids. J gave up 6 bases and V 3 bases, and 5 bases lay outside the gene matches. The CDR3 region has the DNA TGTGCCAGCAGTGAAAAAGCGGGGGGGCCCAATGAGCAGTTCTTC. The encoded protein is CASSEKAGGPNEQFF.

The chain has TRBV20-1 and TRBJ1-2, with TRBD1 matching 9 bases. Germline lookup yields CDR1 DFQATT and CDR2 SNEGSKA (reference sequence). CDR3 size: 13 residues. V lost 6 bases, J lost 5 bases, and 7 bases stayed unmatched. The CDR3 sequence: CSASDRGGYGYTF. As DNA, the CDR3 is TGCAGTGCATCGGACAGGGGAGGGTATGGCTACACCTTC.

On this clonotype: This CDR3 is missing its conserved last phenylalanine or tryptophan, likely due to a read error. The chain links TRBV7-9 to TRBJ2-5; D perhaps matches TRBD2 (6 bases). The ends were cut back, 5 bases at V and 4 bases at J, with 11 bases in the middle. The CDR3 spans 13 residues. The germline V gene has CDR1 SEHNR and CDR2 FQNEAQ (reference sequence). CDR3 coding DNA: TGTGCCAGCAGCACCCGGGGGAGAGAGACCCAGTACTAC. Protein sequence: CASSTRGRETQYY.

The rearrangement joins TRBV4-1 to TRBJ1-6; tentatively, D is TRBD1 (6 bases). Trimming took off 0 bases at V and 6 bases at J, with 9 bases between the two ends. This CDR3 region has 15 residues. Germline V gene sequence: CDR1 MGHRA, CDR2 YSYEKL. CDR3 region: CASSQEVQGNSPLHF. The CDR3 bases are TGCGCCAGCAGCCAAGAGGTACAGGGTAATTCACCCCTCCACTTT.

This clonotype was detected only a few times. This rearrangement joins TRBV12-3 or TRBV12-4 to TRBJ1-4; the D gene is possibly TRBD1 (6 bases). Trimming left V 3 bases short and J 7 bases short, with 15 bases between. The CDR3 is 15 residues long. The CDR3 region has the DNA TGTGCCAGCAGTTTTAGCAGGGGTCGGGGTGAAAAACTGTTTTTT. It specifies CASSFSRGRGEKLFF.

This clonotype was detected only a few times. The rearrangement uses TRBV20-1 and TRBJ1-5; tentatively, D is TRBD1 (6 bases). Trimming cost V 5 bases and J 4 bases, with 12 bases left between them. CDR3 length equals 13 residues. Per germline, CDR1 DFQATT and CDR2 SNEGSKA (reference sequence). For the CDR3, the DNA is TGCAGTGCTGGGACCGGGACAAATCAGCCCCAGCATTTT. Amino acids: CSAGTGTNQPQHF.

This CDR3 reads CASSQDWAGGETQYF. In DNA, the CDR3 is TGCGCCAGCAGCCAAGATTGGGCAGGGGGTGAGACCCAGTACTTC. V gene TRBV4-3 combines with J gene TRBJ2-5, with 7 bases lining up with TRBD1. V trimming: 0 bases; J trimming: 5 bases; junction bases outside the gene matches: 6. CDR1 LGHNA and CDR2 YSLEER come from the germline V gene. The CDR3 covers 15 residues.

The rearrangement links TRBV7-9 to TRBJ2-3, with TRBD1 as a possible D gene (6 bases). This CDR3 is 15 amino acids long. V was cut by 2 bases and J by 0 bases, with 9 bases left in between. The germline V gene encodes CDR1 SEHNR and CDR2 FQNEAQ (reference sequence). The chain's CDR3 is CASSLSGQSTDTQYF. The CDR3 DNA sequence: TGTGCCAGCAGCTTATCGGGACAAAGCACAGATACGCAGTATTTT. Based on the CDR3 plus reference TRBV7-9 and TRBJ2-3, the full variable domain is DTGVSQNPRHKITKRGQNVTFRCDPISEHNRLYWYRQTLGQGPEFLTYFQNEAQLEKSRLLSDRFSAERPKGSFSTLEIQRTEQGDSAMYLCASSLSGQSTDTQYFGPGTRLTVL.

The genes are TRBV6-1 and TRBJ2-7; maybe TRBD1 (5 bases). In germline, CDR1 is MNHNS, CDR2 SASEGT. This CDR3 is 14 amino acids long. Trimming left V 9 bases short and J 2 bases short, with 17 bases between. The CDR3 reads CASRKSGQTYEQYF. CDR3 bases: TGTGCCAGTAGGAAATCAGGACAAACCTACGAGCAGTACTTC.